The present entry profiles one TCR beta chain with its context. Its target is not known. The sample is drawn from a study of T cell responses to AZD1222 COVID-19 vaccine. The repertoire was sequenced with immunoSEQ multiplex PCR; TCRdb's copy has only in-frame clones and lacks some. The table includes about 130,000 clones, 75% to 90% detected once. Study results and caveats: Clonal diversity was possibly underestimated, and the donors were mostly white British, with more females. Spike-specific TCR breadth and depth grew following two AZD1222 doses. Repertoire collection took place solely once the T cell response had peaked.

CDR3 size: 15 residues. Trimming pared 4 bases from V and 7 bases from J, leaving 17 bases between. Germline values: CDR1 SGDLS, CDR2 YYNGEE. This TCR was recovered from an adult in good health. The starting material was peripheral blood, obtained on day 0 of AZD1222 vaccination. The genes are TRBV9 and TRBJ1-4, with D perhaps matching TRBD1 (6 bases). As DNA, the CDR3 is TGTGCCAGCAGCACCTCCCCAGGGGCCGGTGAAAAACTGTTTTTT. Its translation is CASSTSPGAGEKLFF.